Listed below are T cell receptor beta chains from one sample, sequenced in a study of T and B cells in COVID-19 patients. TCRdb ran MiXCR on the multiplex PCR reads and lists one entry per CDR3 protein. The sample includes some 7,800 distinct CDR3 sequences, about 26% of them seen just once. Sequencing was performed on blood. These receptors were obtained from a human donor who had recovered from COVID-19. Each CDR3 is given with its conserved first and last residue. The order of the fields is V gene, D gene, clone size, J gene, CDR3 DNA, CDR3 protein. D genes are given only for firm matches. Rows give clone size only sometimes, using once, few, many, or a class for an expanded clone.

>TRBV19|NA|medium-sized|TRBJ1-3
TGTGCCAGCACTATACGGACAGCTTTTTACGGAAACACCATATATTTT
CASTIRTAFYGNTIYF
>TRBV5-4|NA|NA|TRBJ1-1
TGTGCCAGCAGCTTACAGGGTCGCACGAACACTGAAGCTTTCTTT
CASSLQGRTNTEAFF
>TRBV6-1|NA|medium-sized|TRBJ1-4
TGTGCCAGCAGTGACTTTGCAGGTGAAAAACTGTTTTTT
CASSDFAGEKLFF
>TRBV7-2|NA|NA|TRBJ1-5
TGTGCCAGCAGCTTAACGGTTCATCAGCCCCAGCATTTT
CASSLTVHQPQHF
>TRBV18|NA|many|TRBJ2-5
TGTGCCAGCTCACCACCGGAAAGCCGAGAGACCCAGTACTTC
CASSPPESRETQYF
>TRBV5-4|NA|few|TRBJ1-1
TGTGCCAGCAGCTGGATGAGGGGCCGGAACACTGAAGCTTTCTTT
CASSWMRGRNTEAFF
>TRBV27|NA|many|TRBJ1-2
TGTGCCAGCCGGGAAGGGGCTCAGGGCTACACCTTC
CASREGAQGYTF
>TRBV11-1|TRBD2|NA|TRBJ2-7
TGTGCCAGCAGCTTACTTGGGACTAGCGGGATCTACGAGCAGTACTTC
CASSLLGTSGIYEQYF
>TRBV6-2/TRBV6-3|TRBD2|NA|TRBJ2-7
TGTGCCTCTGGGGGGACTAGCGGATCCTACGAGCAGTACTTC
CASGGTSGSYEQYF
>TRBV6-5|TRBD1|medium-sized|TRBJ2-5
TGTGCCAGCAGTCACTGGACAGGGGGTGGAGAGACCCAGTACTTC
CASSHWTGGGETQYF
>TRBV6-2/TRBV6-3|TRBD1|many|TRBJ2-1
TGTGCCAGCAGTTCTTCCGGGACAGACTCCAATGAGCAGTTCTTC
CASSSSGTDSNEQFF
>TRBV7-2|NA|NA|TRBJ2-1
TGTGCCAGCAGCCCAGACTTGAGCTCCTACAATGAGCAGTTCTTC
CASSPDLSSYNEQFF
>TRBV14|NA|NA|TRBJ2-2
TGTGCCAGCAGCCAAGGGACACCCGGGGAGCTGTTTTTT
CASSQGTPGELFF
>TRBV6-2/TRBV6-3|TRBD2|NA|TRBJ2-4
TGTGCCAGCAGAAGGACTAGCATTCCAAACATTCAGTACTTC
CASRRTSIPNIQYF
>TRBV11-1|NA|NA|TRBJ2-3
TGTGCCAGCAGCTTAGATTGGCATCCGTCAGATACGCAGTATTTT
CASSLDWHPSDTQYF
>TRBV5-4|TRBD1|many|TRBJ1-1
TGTGCCAGCAGCTATACGGGACAGAGGAACACTGAAGCTTTCTTT
CASSYTGQRNTEAFF
>TRBV12-3/TRBV12-4|NA|medium-sized|TRBJ2-3
TGTGCCAGCAGACTGACAGGCACAGATACGCAGTATTTT
CASRLTGTDTQYF
>TRBV18|TRBD1|medium-sized|TRBJ2-7
TGTGCCAGCTCACCACGATGGACAGGGGACCACGAGCAGTACTTC
CASSPRWTGDHEQYF
>TRBV6-6|TRBD1|medium-sized|TRBJ2-5
TGTGCCAGTCGGACAGGGGCTTTGGAGGCCCAGTACTTC
CASRTGALEAQYF
>TRBV7-6|NA|few|TRBJ1-4
TGTGCCAGCAGCTTAGTTCGCCAAGGCGAAAAACTGTTTTTT
CASSLVRQGEKLFF
>TRBV6-5|NA|medium-sized|TRBJ2-3
TGTGCCAGCAGATTGACGGGCGGAACGCAGTATTTT
CASRLTGGTQYF
>TRBV6-5|NA|NA|TRBJ2-7
TGTGCCAGCAGTTACTCTCTAGTGGGAGCATACGAGCAGTACTTC
CASSYSLVGAYEQYF
>TRBV28|NA|NA|TRBJ1-2
TGTGCCAGCAGGAGAGCGGGGTATGGCTACACCTTC
CASRRAGYGYTF
>TRBV6-5|NA|few|TRBJ2-7
TGTGCCAGCAGAAAAGGTCACCGGGGCCGCCCAAACGAGCAGTACTTC
CASRKGHRGRPNEQYF
>TRBV2|NA|NA|TRBJ2-1
TGTGCCAGCAGTTATACACCAGGACTCAAAGGGGATGAGCAGTTCTTC
CASSYTPGLKGDEQFF
>TRBV6-2/TRBV6-3|TRBD2|many|TRBJ2-1
TGTGCCAGCAGTTTTAGCGGGGGGGTCAATGAGCAGTTCTTC
CASSFSGGVNEQFF
>TRBV7-2|NA|NA|TRBJ1-3
TGTGCCAGCAGCTTAGTAGGGACAAGGAGTAGCTCTGGAAACACCATATATTTT
CASSLVGTRSSSGNTIYF
>TRBV5-6|NA|many|TRBJ1-2
TGTGCCAGCAGCCCAACCATAACATCAAACTATGGCTACACCTTC
CASSPTITSNYGYTF
>TRBV6-2/TRBV6-3|NA|many|TRBJ2-7
TGTGCCAGCAGTTTAATTCGGGGCGAGCAGTACTTC
CASSLIRGEQYF
>TRBV29-1|NA|medium-sized|TRBJ1-2
TGCAGCGTTGAAGCCTCCCGGGGCTACACCTTC
CSVEASRGYTF
>TRBV29-1|NA|medium-sized|TRBJ2-5
TGCAGCGTTGATACTCCCGGGCGGGAGACCCAGTACTTC
CSVDTPGRETQYF
>TRBV4-3|TRBD1|few|TRBJ2-2
TGCGCCAGCAGCCAAGCGGACAGGGACACCGGGGAGCTGTTTTTT
CASSQADRDTGELFF
>TRBV6-5|NA|NA|TRBJ2-2
TGTGCCAGCAGTTACTCGACGCAGGGGGAGCTGTTTTTT
CASSYSTQGELFF
>TRBV11-1|TRBD2|once|TRBJ2-3
TGTGCCAGCAGCCCTTGGACTAGCGGGGGCCTCCTGGCGCAGTATTTT
CASSPWTSGGLLAQYF
>TRBV6-5|NA|medium-sized|TRBJ1-2
TGTGCCAGCAGTTCCGACAGTTTTACTAACTATGGCTACACCTTC
CASSSDSFTNYGYTF
>TRBV6-5|TRBD1|many|TRBJ1-2
TGTGCCGGACAGGGGGCTAAAGGTGGCTACACCTTC
CAGQGAKGGYTF
>TRBV7-2|NA|few|TRBJ1-2
TGTGCCAGCAGCTTGCGTTGGACCCTTAACTATGGCTACACCTTC
CASSLRWTLNYGYTF
>TRBV7-2|TRBD1|few|TRBJ1-4
TGTGCCAGCAGCTCTGACAGGGGGACTAATGAAAAACTGTTTTTT
CASSSDRGTNEKLFF
>TRBV14|NA|few|TRBJ1-4
TGTGCCAGCAGCCTGGGTGGAGGAGAAAAACTGTTTTTT
CASSLGGGEKLFF
>TRBV6-2/TRBV6-3|NA|medium-sized|TRBJ2-1
TGTGCCAGCAGTTCCTACGCAGGGGAGGGTGAGCAGTTCTTC
CASSSYAGEGEQFF
>TRBV20-1|NA|NA|TRBJ2-7
TGCAGTGCTAGAGATTGGGGTTCCGAGCAGTACTTC
CSARDWGSEQYF
>TRBV19|NA|large|TRBJ2-1
TGTGCCAGTAGTATGGCCAGTTACAATGAGCAGTTCTTC
CASSMASYNEQFF
>TRBV19|NA|medium-sized|TRBJ1-3
TGTGCCAGTACCCAATGGGCGGAAGGAAACACCATATATTTT
CASTQWAEGNTIYF
>TRBV15|NA|NA|TRBJ2-7
TGTGCCACCAGCAGAGGCCCGAGCTCCTACGAGCAGTACTTC
CATSRGPSSYEQYF
>TRBV19|NA|medium-sized|TRBJ1-5
TGTGCCAGTAGTCCCCCCCCTGGGTACCAGCCCCAGCATTTT
CASSPPPGYQPQHF
>TRBV19|TRBD2|once|TRBJ2-1
TGTGCCAGTAGGGATCTAGCGGGAGGCCAGGGCAATGAGCAGTTCTTC
CASRDLAGGQGNEQFF
>TRBV5-1|NA|NA|TRBJ2-7
TGCGCCAGCAGCTTAATGACAGTGTCCTCCTACGAGCAGTACTTC
CASSLMTVSSYEQYF
>TRBV27|TRBD1|medium-sized|TRBJ1-2
TGTGCCAGCAGTACCGCCGGGACAGACCTCCCAAACTATGGCTACACCTTC
CASSTAGTDLPNYGYTF
>TRBV19|TRBD2|medium-sized|TRBJ2-7
TGTGCCAGTAAGGTGACTAGCTGGTCCTACGAGCAGTACTTC
CASKVTSWSYEQYF
>TRBV7-6|NA|many|TRBJ2-2
TGTGCCAGCAGACCCAGGGTAGAAAACACCGGGGAGCTGTTTTTT
CASRPRVENTGELFF
>TRBV24-1|TRBD2|NA|TRBJ2-7
TGTGCCACCAGTTTCGGGGGGTCATACGAGCAGTACTTC
CATSFGGSYEQYF
>TRBV12-3/TRBV12-4|NA|medium-sized|TRBJ2-5
TGTGCCAGCAGCGATAAGGGGTTTATGGAGACCCAGTACTTC
CASSDKGFMETQYF
>TRBV4-3|TRBD2|NA|TRBJ2-5
TGCGCCAGCAGCCAAGATCTAACTAGCGTGGGAGAGACCCAGTACTTC
CASSQDLTSVGETQYF
>TRBV14|NA|few|TRBJ1-1
TGTGCCAGCAGCCTAGGTGGGCACACTGAAGCTTTCTTT
CASSLGGHTEAFF
>TRBV13|TRBD1|medium-sized|TRBJ2-7
TGTGCCAGCAGCATTAAACCGGGACAGGGGTACGAGCAGTACTTC
CASSIKPGQGYEQYF